One and the same sample provided the 14 T cell receptor beta chains below, sequenced in a study of beta chain features in type 1 diabetes. Every bit of the isolated RNA underwent reverse transcription, so sequencing read expressed TCRB transcripts. TCRdb's copy holds only in-frame clones and misses some; the assay was immunoSEQ multiplex PCR. The table records about 240,000 clones, 27% of them present only once. The sequencing sample was made of central memory CD4+ T cells from blood. The receptors derive from a man aged 25 to 40 in good health.

The table lists this clone with a count of one. The rearrangement uses TRBV7-2 and TRBJ2-3; 7 bases match TRBD1. V shed 5 bases, J shed 5 bases, and the junction held 1 base outside the gene matches. Looked up from germline, CDR1 is SGHTA and CDR2 is FQGNSA. The CDR3 runs 12 residues. The CDR3 reads CASSRQGDTQYF. CDR3 DNA sequence: TGTGCCAGCAGCAGACAGGGAGATACGCAGTATTTT.

The genes are TRBV5-1 and TRBJ1-4; a possible D gene is TRBD1 (5 bases). Trimming pared 1 base from V and 4 bases from J, leaving 14 bases between. Germline values: CDR1 SGHRS, CDR2 YFSETQ. The CDR3 runs to 16 residues. This CDR3 reads CASSLTPQGINEKLFF. CDR3 nucleotide sequence: TGCGCCAGCAGCTTGACTCCTCAGGGCATTAATGAAAAACTGTTTTTT.

This chain links TRBV30 with TRBJ1-6; tentatively, D is TRBD1 (5 bases). The CDR3 is 14 residues long. The V end was cut by 0 bases, the J end by 10 bases, with 13 bases between. Germline values: CDR1 GTSNPN, CDR2 SVGIG (reference sequence). The CDR3 region has the DNA TGTGCCTGGAGTGTAGAGGGGTCGCACTCACCCCTCCACTTT. As protein: CAWSVEGSHSPLHF.

This clone was observed a handful of times. This chain uses TRBV9 with TRBJ2-3, with D maybe TRBD2 (6 bases). CDR3 length equals 16 residues. Trimming took off 0 bases at V and 6 bases at J, with 17 bases between the two ends. Germline-derived CDR1 and CDR2 are SGDLS and YYNGEE. This CDR3 reads CASSVATGDLGDTQYF. In DNA form, the CDR3 reads TGTGCCAGCAGCGTAGCTACGGGGGACCTGGGGGATACGCAGTATTTT.

J is TRBJ1-2 and V is TRBV6-6; D is uncertain. Looked up from germline, CDR1 is MNHNY and CDR2 is SVGAGI (reference sequence). V was clipped by 7 bases and J by 2 bases, with 8 bases between them. CDR3 length: 12 residues. The CDR3 loop is CASKSPNYGYTF. CDR3 DNA: TGTGCCAGCAAATCACCAAACTATGGCTACACCTTC.

The V gene is TRBV5-6, the J gene TRBJ1-5, with 9 bases that match TRBD1. The germline V gene encodes CDR1 SGHDT and CDR2 YYEEEE. With 4 bases clipped from V and 6 bases from J, the junction kept 5 bases outside the gene matches. The CDR3 loop spans 14 amino acids. The CDR3 nucleotides are TGTGCCAGCAGCAAACAGGGGGCAAGTCAGCCCCAGCATTTT. This translates into CASSKQGASQPQHF.

This clone was detected a few times. This same CDR3 is encoded by further DNA sequences in the sample. V usage is TRBV9 and J usage is TRBJ2-3, with D unclear. This CDR3 is 12 amino acids long. Trimming pared 2 bases from V and 4 bases from J, leaving 5 bases between. CDR1 is SGDLS, CDR2 YYNGEE, per germline. The CDR3 bases are TGTGCCAGCAGCGTTCGGTCAGATACGCAGTATTTT. Translated, it gives CASSVRSDTQYF.

This clone was seen only once. The genes are TRBV11-2 and TRBJ2-3; D possibly uses TRBD1 or TRBD2 (5 bases each). Between the trimmed V and J ends, which lost 5 bases and 4 bases, there was a span of 13 bases. This CDR3 comprises 14 residues. Per germline, CDR1 SGHAT and CDR2 FQNNGV. The CDR3 loop reads CASSPRQGADTQYF. CDR3 DNA sequence: TGTGCCAGCAGCCCTCGTCAGGGAGCAGATACGCAGTATTTT.

The V call is TRBV19, the J call TRBJ2-1, with 8 positions matching TRBD2. Trimming took 7 bases from V and 10 from J; bases not matched to a gene: 9. Germline CDR1 is LNHDA and CDR2 is SQIVND (reference sequence). CDR3 length equals 13 residues. Written as DNA, the CDR3 is TGTGCCAGTAACCCGACTAGCGTCTCAGAGCAGTTCTTC. As protein: CASNPTSVSEQFF.

CDR3 region: CASSLERRNNSPLHF. CDR3 DNA sequence: TGTGCCAGCAGCTTGGAAAGGCGAAATAATTCACCCCTCCACTTT. V gene TRBV5-6 combines with J gene TRBJ1-6, with no clear D. CDR3 size: 15 residues. Germline lookup yields CDR1 SGHDT and CDR2 YYEEEE. Trimming took 0 bases from V and 5 from J, leaving 9 bases between them.

This clone was seen more than once but under ten times. The chain recombines TRBV18 with TRBJ1-2; possible D gene TRBD1, 5 bases. This CDR3 contains 12 residues. Germline V gives CDR1 KGHSH, CDR2 LQKENI. Trimming removed 5 bases at V and 2 bases at J, with 6 bases between. Here the CDR3 DNA reads TGTGCCAGCTCAGGGGACAACTATGGCTACACCTTC. Its protein is CASSGDNYGYTF. Complete variable domain (other parts from reference TRBV18 and TRBJ1-2): NAGVMQNPRHLVRRRGQEARLRCSPMKGHSHVYWYRQLPEEGLKFMVYLQKENIIDESGMPKERFSAEFPKEGPSILRIQQVVRGDSAAYFCASSGDNYGYTFGSGTRLTVV.

This clone was detected a few times. The chain couples TRBV11-2 to TRBJ2-5, with D unresolved. This CDR3 is 14 amino acids long. CDR1 and CDR2 from the germline V gene are SGHAT and FQNNGV. V was cut by 2 bases and J by 1 base, with 8 bases left in between. In nucleotides, the CDR3 is TGTGCCAGCAGCTTAAGTCCTACCCAAGAGACCCAGTACTTC. Protein: CASSLSPTQETQYF. Supplemented by reference TRBV11-2 and TRBJ2-5, the full variable domain reads EAGVAQSPRYKIIEKRQSVAFWCNPISGHATLYWYQQILGQGPKLLIQFQNNGVVDDSQLPKDRFSAERLKGVDSTLKIQPAKLEDSAVYLCASSLSPTQETQYFGPGTRLLVL.

The chain joins TRBV14 to TRBJ1-1; D gene unclear. Per germline, CDR1 SGHDN and CDR2 FVKESK. CDR3 length equals 13 residues. Trimming cost V 5 bases and J 3 bases, with 10 bases left between them. The CDR3 here is CASSFLEHTEAFF. CDR3 in DNA: TGTGCCAGCAGCTTTCTGGAGCACACTGAAGCTTTCTTT.

V is TRBV10-3 and J is TRBJ1-5; D is possibly TRBD1 (6 bases). Deletions cut 0 bases from V and 6 bases from J, with 12 bases between. CDR1 is ENHRY, CDR2 SYGVKD, per germline. This CDR3 spans 15 amino acids. The CDR3 is CAISESQGLAQPQHF. For the CDR3, the DNA is TGTGCCATCAGTGAGTCACAGGGTCTCGCTCAGCCCCAGCATTTT.